The clone carrying this T cell receptor (beta chain) was observed a handful of times. The RNA, roughly 0.45 to 1 ug, was put through reverse transcription using random hexamers. Multiplex immunoSEQ PCR targeted 54 Vbeta and 13 Jbeta TCR beta segments. TCRdb redid the calling of the immunoSEQ multiplex PCR reads with MiXCR, one entry per CDR3 protein. The sample includes 150,000 or so distinct CDR3 sequences, around 95% of them seen just once. V was shortened by 2 bases and J by 1 base, with 5 bases between the two germline ends. The CDR3 is 12 amino acids. Germline lookup yields CDR1 DFQATT and CDR2 SNEGSKA (reference sequence). This specimen comes from a study of CD8 T cells in Susac syndrome. Study background: Clinically active disease was present in roughly 6 of the sequenced Susac syndrome patients. 8 or 9 of these patients were in remission. Patients with Susac syndrome were therapy-naive, on corticosteroids, or on intravenous immunoglobulin alone at blood draw.

CD8+ and CD4+ T cells circulating in blood were sequenced for TCR beta. The specimen was CD4+ T cells from PBMCs. This sequence joins TRBV20-1 and TRBJ1-1; D gene uncertain. The clonotype was recovered from a human donor with Susac syndrome. Written as DNA, the CDR3 is TGCAGTGCTAGACCAAAGAACACTGAAGCTTTCTTT. Its translation is CSARPKNTEAFF.